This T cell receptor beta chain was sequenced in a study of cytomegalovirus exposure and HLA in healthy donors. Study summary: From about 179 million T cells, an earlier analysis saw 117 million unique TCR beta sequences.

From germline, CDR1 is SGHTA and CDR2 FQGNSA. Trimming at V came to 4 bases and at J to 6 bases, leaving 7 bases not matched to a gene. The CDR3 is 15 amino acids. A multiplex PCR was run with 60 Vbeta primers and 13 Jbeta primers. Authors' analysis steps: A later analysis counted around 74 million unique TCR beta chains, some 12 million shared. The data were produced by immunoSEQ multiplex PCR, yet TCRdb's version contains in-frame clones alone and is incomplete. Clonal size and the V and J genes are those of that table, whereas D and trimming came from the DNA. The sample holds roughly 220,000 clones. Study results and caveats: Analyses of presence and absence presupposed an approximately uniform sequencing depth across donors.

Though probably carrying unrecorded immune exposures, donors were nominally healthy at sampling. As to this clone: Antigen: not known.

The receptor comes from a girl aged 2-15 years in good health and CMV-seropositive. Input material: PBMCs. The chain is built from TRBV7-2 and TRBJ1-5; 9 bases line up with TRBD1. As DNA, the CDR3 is TGTGCCAGCAGCTACACAGGGGGCCTAGGTCAGCCCCAGCATTTT. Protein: CASSYTGGLGQPQHF.